The 6 T cell receptor beta chains in this list originate from one sample, sequenced in a study of tissue T cells after allogeneic stem cell transplantation. Time point denoted: mouse harvest day 7 after allogeneic transplant. Each mouse received 10^7 T-cell-depleted marrow cells plus 10^6 splenic CD5+ T cells by tail vein. TCRdb's copy holds only in-frame clones and misses some; the assay was immunoSEQ multiplex PCR. The sample shows 900 to 1,300 clones, around three fifths of them seen only once. Sequenced sample: liver tissue. All receptors come from a female BALB/c mouse given C57BL/6 T cells with graft-versus-host disease after an allogeneic hematopoietic cell transplant.

Comments on this clone: Gene names are the mouse ones. The read terminates 1 residue before the CDR3 end, so the remaining end is supplied by the germline J gene. The gene calls are TRBV12-1 and TRBJ2-7; 9 nucleotides match TRBD2. The CDR3 has 15 amino acids. Germline V lookup: CDR1 SGHSN, CDR2 HYEKVE. With 0 bases clipped from V and 3 bases from J, the junction kept 5 bases outside the gene matches. CDR3 DNA, as far as it was read: TGTGCCAGCTCTCTCGAGGCTGGGGGGGTCTATGAACAGTAC. Encoded protein: CASSLEAGGVYEQY. The CDR3 as a whole reads CASSLEAGGVYEQYF.

Details on this clone: All gene names here are mouse names. The read stops 1 residue short of the end of the CDR3; the missing end is completed from the germline J gene. The chain recombines TRBV26 with TRBJ1-1; no reliable D call. V was pared by 4 bases and J by 0 bases, with 6 bases between. Germline loops: CDR1 KGHPV, CDR2 FQNQEV (reference sequence). The CDR3 totals 13 residues. The CDR3 DNA, read in part, is TGTGCCAGCAGTCCGGAAGCAAACACAGAAGTCTTC. Residues: CASSPEANTEVF. The whole CDR3 region reads CASSPEANTEVFF.

Of note for this clone: The genes and germline here are from mouse. With the read ending 1 residue before the CDR3 end, the germline J gene is used to fill in that end. The chain joins TRBV31 to TRBJ2-3, with D maybe TRBD2 (5 bases). CDR3 length: 15 residues. Trimming took 1 base from V and 0 from J, leaving 11 bases between them. Germline V gene data show CDR1 as GKSSPN and CDR2 as SITVG. The CDR3 here is CAWSPHWSSAETLYF. CDR3 DNA, as far as it was read: TGTGCCTGGAGTCCCCACTGGAGTAGTGCAGAAACGCTGTAT.

This clone was seen more than once but under ten times. The gene names given are mouse names. CDR3: CASSLLGAHAEQFF. CDR3 DNA (partial): TGTGCCAGCAGTTTGCTGGGGGCCCATGCTGAGCAGTTC. The V gene is TRBV14, the J gene TRBJ2-1; TRBD2 is a possible D gene (7 bases). The sequence runs out 1 residue before the end of the CDR3; the remainder is reconstructed from the germline J gene. This CDR3 comprises 14 residues. Germline loops: CDR1 SGHDT, CDR2 FRDEAV. Trimming took off 2 bases at V and 5 bases at J, with 11 bases between the two ends.

On this clone: The gene names given are mouse names. The CDR3 end falls 1 residue outside the read, so it is completed with the germline J gene. The chain links TRBV26 to TRBJ1-1; D is unclear. This CDR3 spans 14 amino acids. Trimming took 4 bases from V and 0 from J, leaving 9 bases between them. The V gene's germline CDR1 is KGHPV and CDR2 FQNQEV (reference sequence). Incomplete CDR3 DNA: TGTGCCAGCAGTCCGGGCCTTGCAAACACAGAAGTCTTC. Translating it yields CASSPGLANTEVF. In full, the CDR3 reads CASSPGLANTEVFF.

Turning to this clone: Germline and genes: mouse. From the germline J gene comes the end of the CDR3, since the read stops 1 residue before it. V gene TRBV5 combines with J gene TRBJ2-4; the match to TRBD2 covers 11 bases. In germline, CDR1 is LGHNA, CDR2 YNLKQL (reference sequence). V dropped 4 bases and J dropped 3; count of bases not matched to a gene: 9. The CDR3 runs to 17 residues. The sequenced part of the CDR3 DNA is TGTGCCAGCAGCCTAGGACTGGGGGGAAGGGGGCAAAACACCTTGTAC. Amino acids: CASSLGLGGRGQNTLY. The whole CDR3 reads CASSLGLGGRGQNTLYF.